A selection of T cell receptor beta chains follows, all from one sample in a study of blood T cell repertoires in COVID-19. Profiled with immunoSEQ multiplex PCR; TCRdb holds only in-frame clones, not every one. The sample carries some 150,000 clones, 80% to 90% recorded once. The sequenced sample consisted of peripheral blood. The source is a woman aged 45 to 65 with active or convalescent COVID-19. Both conserved end residues are part of each CDR3. The D gene is left open where the match is weak. The listing skips clone size in some rows; elsewhere it reads once, few, many or a size class.

abundance: -; v_gene: TRBV16; d_gene: -; j_gene: TRBJ1-2; CDR3nt: TGTGCCAGCAGCCCTCATGACGGACCCCCGGGGTATGGCTACACCTTC; CDR3aa: CASSPHDGPPGYGYTF
abundance: -; v_gene: TRBV7-9; d_gene: -; j_gene: TRBJ1-4; CDR3nt: TGTGCCAGCGGAGGGGCCAATGATGAAAAACTGTTTTTT; CDR3aa: CASGGANDEKLFF
abundance: -; v_gene: TRBV16; d_gene: TRBD2; j_gene: TRBJ2-1; CDR3nt: TGTGCCAGCAGCCAAGGCGGGGGGAGCTCCTACAATGAGCAGTTCTTC; CDR3aa: CASSQGGGSSYNEQFF
abundance: -; v_gene: TRBV4-3; d_gene: TRBD1; j_gene: TRBJ2-7; CDR3nt: TGCGCCAGCAGCCAAGCCGACAGGGATTTTTTCCACGAGCAGTACTTC; CDR3aa: CASSQADRDFFHEQYF
abundance: -; v_gene: TRBV9; d_gene: TRBD1; j_gene: TRBJ2-1; CDR3nt: TGTGCCAGCAGCGCACAGACAGGGCCATACAATGAGCAGTTCTTC; CDR3aa: CASSAQTGPYNEQFF
abundance: -; v_gene: TRBV30; d_gene: -; j_gene: TRBJ2-1; CDR3nt: TGTGCCTGGAGGACAGGACACAATGAGCAGTTCTTC; CDR3aa: CAWRTGHNEQFF
abundance: -; v_gene: TRBV28; d_gene: TRBD1; j_gene: TRBJ1-5; CDR3nt: TGTGCCAGCAGTCTGGACAGGAACAATCAGCCCCAGCATTTT; CDR3aa: CASSLDRNNQPQHF
abundance: -; v_gene: TRBV25-1; d_gene: TRBD2; j_gene: TRBJ2-7; CDR3nt: TGTGCCAGCAGTCGGGGGGGTCGGGGCGAGCAGTACTTC; CDR3aa: CASSRGGRGEQYF
abundance: -; v_gene: TRBV9; d_gene: TRBD1; j_gene: TRBJ2-7; CDR3nt: TGTGCCAGCAGCGTACGCGGACAGGGGGACTACGAGCAGTACTTC; CDR3aa: CASSVRGQGDYEQYF
abundance: once; v_gene: TRBV6-5; d_gene: TRBD1; j_gene: TRBJ2-1; CDR3nt: TGTGCCAGCAGTTACTCCGACAGGGTCGAGCAGTTCTTC; CDR3aa: CASSYSDRVEQFF
abundance: -; v_gene: TRBV15; d_gene: -; j_gene: TRBJ2-3; CDR3nt: TGTGCCACCAGCAGCGGGGGGCGGGATACGCAGTATTTT; CDR3aa: CATSSGGRDTQYF
abundance: -; v_gene: TRBV6-5; d_gene: TRBD2; j_gene: TRBJ2-5; CDR3nt: TGTGCCAGCAGGGGTACGGGAGCGGGGCAAGAGACCCAGTACTTC; CDR3aa: CASRGTGAGQETQYF
abundance: -; v_gene: TRBV10-3; d_gene: TRBD1; j_gene: TRBJ1-5; CDR3nt: TGTGCCATCAATAGGGGGCCGAATCAGCCCCAGCATTTT; CDR3aa: CAINRGPNQPQHF
abundance: -; v_gene: TRBV9; d_gene: -; j_gene: TRBJ1-3; CDR3nt: TGTGCCAGCAGCGTCCTCGGGACATCTGACTCTGGAAACACCATATATTTT; CDR3aa: CASSVLGTSDSGNTIYF
abundance: -; v_gene: TRBV3-1/TRBV3-2; d_gene: -; j_gene: TRBJ1-6; CDR3nt: TGTGCCAGCAGCGTTACAGGAGGGATGGATTCACCCCTCCACTTT; CDR3aa: CASSVTGGMDSPLHF
abundance: -; v_gene: TRBV28; d_gene: -; j_gene: TRBJ1-4; CDR3nt: TGTGCCAGCAGTTTATACAGGGAAAATGAAAAACTGTTTTTT; CDR3aa: CASSLYRENEKLFF
abundance: once; v_gene: TRBV6-5; d_gene: -; j_gene: TRBJ2-3; CDR3nt: TGTGCCAGCAGGGACAAGTATACGCAGTATTTT; CDR3aa: CASRDKYTQYF
abundance: -; v_gene: TRBV29-1; d_gene: TRBD2; j_gene: TRBJ2-1; CDR3nt: TGCAGCGTTGAGCCGGGACGGGGCTTGAACAGTGAGGCTAGCGGGATGGAATACAATGAGCAGTTCTTC; CDR3aa: CSVEPGRGLNSEASGMEYNEQFF
abundance: -; v_gene: TRBV13; d_gene: TRBD2; j_gene: TRBJ2-3; CDR3nt: TGTGCCAGCAGCTTCGAGGGGAGCGGGAGCGCTAGCACAGATACGCAGTATTTT; CDR3aa: CASSFEGSGSASTDTQYF
abundance: -; v_gene: TRBV27; d_gene: TRBD1; j_gene: TRBJ1-2; CDR3nt: TGTGCCAGCAGCACCGGGACAGGGAGGTGGGGTGACTATGGCTACACCTTC; CDR3aa: CASSTGTGRWGDYGYTF
abundance: -; v_gene: TRBV5-1; d_gene: TRBD1; j_gene: TRBJ1-4; CDR3nt: TGCGCCAGCAGCTTGGGACAGGGGAGTGAAAAACTGTTTTTT; CDR3aa: CASSLGQGSEKLFF
abundance: -; v_gene: TRBV27; d_gene: -; j_gene: TRBJ1-2; CDR3nt: TGTGCCAGCAGTTTAGGTCCTAAGCCCGCTTTCTATGGCTACACCTTC; CDR3aa: CASSLGPKPAFYGYTF
abundance: -; v_gene: TRBV7-3; d_gene: TRBD2; j_gene: TRBJ2-1; CDR3nt: TGTGCCAGCAGCTCTCCCGGGACTAGCGGGAGTATCGCCTACAATGAGCAGTTCTTC; CDR3aa: CASSSPGTSGSIAYNEQFF
abundance: -; v_gene: TRBV5-5; d_gene: -; j_gene: TRBJ2-1; CDR3nt: TGTGCCAGCAGCCTCGCGGGGAACTCCTACAATGAGCAGTTCTTC; CDR3aa: CASSLAGNSYNEQFF
abundance: -; v_gene: TRBV19; d_gene: TRBD2; j_gene: TRBJ2-3; CDR3nt: TGTGCCAGTGACCCCCCACCTGGACTAGCGGGAGGGAAAATCGTAGGTACGCAGTATTTT; CDR3aa: CASDPPPGLAGGKIVGTQYF
abundance: few; v_gene: TRBV2; d_gene: -; j_gene: TRBJ1-5; CDR3nt: TGTGCCAGCAGTGAAGCTTCGGGGTCCAATCAGCCCCAGCATTTT; CDR3aa: CASSEASGSNQPQHF
abundance: few; v_gene: TRBV9; d_gene: TRBD2; j_gene: TRBJ2-7; CDR3nt: TGTGCCAGCAGCGTAGGTAGCGGGAGAAGGGAGGAGCAGTACTTC; CDR3aa: CASSVGSGRREEQYF
abundance: -; v_gene: TRBV7-2; d_gene: -; j_gene: TRBJ1-4; CDR3nt: TGTGCCAGCAGTGACCCCGGCGGTGAAAAACTGTTTTTT; CDR3aa: CASSDPGGEKLFF
abundance: -; v_gene: TRBV10-3; d_gene: -; j_gene: TRBJ1-2; CDR3nt: TGTGCCATCAGTGACGCCAGGACTTACGGCTACACCTTC; CDR3aa: CAISDARTYGYTF
abundance: -; v_gene: TRBV9; d_gene: TRBD1; j_gene: TRBJ1-3; CDR3nt: TGTGCCAGCAGCGTCCGGGACAGGGCCTCTGGAAACACCATATATTTT; CDR3aa: CASSVRDRASGNTIYF
abundance: -; v_gene: TRBV10-3; d_gene: TRBD2; j_gene: TRBJ2-5; CDR3nt: TGTGCCACGGGACTAGCGGGGGGTATTCAAGAGACCCAGTACTTC; CDR3aa: CATGLAGGIQETQYF
abundance: once; v_gene: TRBV9; d_gene: -; j_gene: TRBJ2-2; CDR3nt: TGTGCCAGGCCTCGGTGGGCTCCCCCAACCAACACCGGGGAGCTGTTTTTT; CDR3aa: CARPRWAPPTNTGELFF
abundance: once; v_gene: TRBV23-1; d_gene: TRBD1; j_gene: TRBJ1-1; CDR3nt: TGCGCCAGCAGCCCAGGGGGGAAACTAAACACTGAAGCTTTCTTT; CDR3aa: CASSPGGKLNTEAFF
abundance: -; v_gene: TRBV5-6; d_gene: TRBD1; j_gene: TRBJ1-1; CDR3nt: TGTGCCAGCAGCTTGGGGTGGCAGGGGGCTAACACTGAAGCTTTCTTT; CDR3aa: CASSLGWQGANTEAFF
abundance: -; v_gene: TRBV6-6; d_gene: -; j_gene: TRBJ2-7; CDR3nt: TGTGCCAGCAGTTACGGCCAGAAGTGCTACGAGCAGTACTTC; CDR3aa: CASSYGQKCYEQYF
abundance: -; v_gene: TRBV10-3; d_gene: -; j_gene: TRBJ2-1; CDR3nt: TGTGCCATCAGTGAGCCTGACAGGAACAATGAGCAGTTCTTC; CDR3aa: CAISEPDRNNEQFF
abundance: once; v_gene: TRBV2; d_gene: TRBD1; j_gene: TRBJ1-1; CDR3nt: TGTGCCAGCAGTGTGGGACAGAAGAACACTGAAGCTTTCTTT; CDR3aa: CASSVGQKNTEAFF
abundance: -; v_gene: TRBV25-1; d_gene: TRBD1; j_gene: TRBJ2-3; CDR3nt: TGTGCCAGCAGTGGCCGGGACAGGGGGTTCATAGATACGCAGTATTTT; CDR3aa: CASSGRDRGFIDTQYF
abundance: -; v_gene: TRBV4-3; d_gene: TRBD1; j_gene: TRBJ2-1; CDR3nt: TGCGCCAGCAGCCAAGAGTTGTGGTCCCCGGGACAGGGTCCGGGTGAGCAGTTCTTC; CDR3aa: CASSQELWSPGQGPGEQFF
abundance: -; v_gene: TRBV19; d_gene: -; j_gene: TRBJ1-6; CDR3nt: TGTGCCAGTAGTGCTGACATCCTCCTCGGGAGTTCACCCCTCCACTTT; CDR3aa: CASSADILLGSSPLHF
abundance: once; v_gene: TRBV28; d_gene: -; j_gene: TRBJ1-2; CDR3nt: TGTGCCAGCAGTTTACAACAGGGCTATGGCTACACCTTC; CDR3aa: CASSLQQGYGYTF
abundance: -; v_gene: TRBV5-6; d_gene: -; j_gene: TRBJ2-1; CDR3nt: TGTGCCAGCAGCCCAAAGACTGCAAACTCCTACAATGAGCAGTTCTTC; CDR3aa: CASSPKTANSYNEQFF
abundance: -; v_gene: TRBV7-9; d_gene: -; j_gene: TRBJ1-4; CDR3nt: TGTGCCAGCAGCTTAGCCGGGGATCCGAATGAAAAACTGTTTTTT; CDR3aa: CASSLAGDPNEKLFF
abundance: -; v_gene: TRBV7-8; d_gene: -; j_gene: TRBJ2-7; CDR3nt: TGTGCCAGCAGCTTAGGTTGGCAGAGGTCGTACGAGCAGTACTTC; CDR3aa: CASSLGWQRSYEQYF
abundance: -; v_gene: TRBV7-2; d_gene: -; j_gene: TRBJ1-4; CDR3nt: TGTGCCAGCAGCTTATCTTGGGCGGGGAATGAAAAACTGTTTTTT; CDR3aa: CASSLSWAGNEKLFF
abundance: -; v_gene: TRBV7-6; d_gene: TRBD1; j_gene: TRBJ2-5; CDR3nt: TGTGCCAGCAGCCCGTGGGGGGACAGGGAGTACCAAGAGACCCAGTACTTC; CDR3aa: CASSPWGDREYQETQYF
abundance: -; v_gene: TRBV7-3; d_gene: TRBD1; j_gene: TRBJ1-1; CDR3nt: TGTGCCAGCAGCTTACAGGGGGTTGGGAACACTGAAGCTTTCTTT; CDR3aa: CASSLQGVGNTEAFF
abundance: -; v_gene: TRBV11-2; d_gene: -; j_gene: TRBJ2-5; CDR3nt: TGTGCCAGCAGCCCAGAGGACTATTTCCGACAAGAGACCCAGTACTTC; CDR3aa: CASSPEDYFRQETQYF
abundance: -; v_gene: TRBV7-9; d_gene: TRBD2; j_gene: TRBJ2-2; CDR3nt: TGTGCCAGCAGTCCGGGACTAGCGGGGGGCTCTGGCGGGGAGCTGTTTTTT; CDR3aa: CASSPGLAGGSGGELFF
abundance: -; v_gene: TRBV18; d_gene: TRBD1; j_gene: TRBJ1-1; CDR3nt: TGTGCCAGCTCACCAAAACTTACAGGGGGGGTCGACACTGAAGCTTTCTTT; CDR3aa: CASSPKLTGGVDTEAFF
abundance: few; v_gene: TRBV5-4; d_gene: TRBD1; j_gene: TRBJ1-2; CDR3nt: TGTGCCAGCAGCTTGGTGCCCACAGGGGGCTATGGCTACACCTTC; CDR3aa: CASSLVPTGGYGYTF
abundance: -; v_gene: TRBV7-3; d_gene: -; j_gene: TRBJ1-2; CDR3nt: TGTGCCAGCAGCTTATCCCCCGACGGGGGGCGGGGCTACACCTTC; CDR3aa: CASSLSPDGGRGYTF
abundance: -; v_gene: TRBV6-1; d_gene: -; j_gene: TRBJ2-3; CDR3nt: TGTGCCAGCAGTGAAACAGCAGATACGCAGTATTTT; CDR3aa: CASSETADTQYF
abundance: -; v_gene: TRBV28; d_gene: TRBD1; j_gene: TRBJ1-4; CDR3nt: TGTGCCAGCAGCATTTCGACGACAGGGGCGGAGGAAAAACTGTTTTTT; CDR3aa: CASSISTTGAEEKLFF